This T cell receptor beta chain was recovered during a study of CD8+ T cells in alopecia areata. Reverse transcription of extracted RNA yielded cDNA, which provided the sequencing template. Repertoires were generated with immunoSEQ multiplex PCR, while TCRdb's copy carries only in-frame clones and drops some. The sample shows over 120,000 clones, under 60% of them seen only once. Trimming cost V 6 bases and J 4 bases, with 10 bases left between them. CDR1 and CDR2 (germline): MGHDK, SYGVNS. The CDR3 length is 13 residues. This clone was recorded once. The J gene is TRBJ1-5, the V gene TRBV25-1, with D perhaps matching TRBD1 (6 bases). The clonotype originates from a human donor with alopecia areata. The specimen was CD4+ T cells sorted from blood, collected at week 0. CDR3 sequence: CASSLQGNQPQHF. The CDR3, as DNA: TGTGCCAGCAGCCTTCAGGGGAATCAGCCCCAGCATTTT. Variable domain in full (rest from reference TRBV25-1 and TRBJ1-5): EADIYQTPRYLVIGTGKKITLECSQTMGHDKMYWYQQDPGMELHLIHYSYGVNSTEKGDLSSESTVSRIRTEHFPLTLESARPSHTSQYLCASSLQGNQPQHFGDGTRLSIL.